This passage covers 15 T cell receptor beta chains from one sample sequenced in a study of long-term antiretroviral therapy in people with HIV. Running of the v3.0 immunoSEQ assay took place at survey level. Only in-frame clones appear in the TCRdb table, and some are missing; sequencing was by immunoSEQ multiplex PCR. The table has about 36,000 clones, about 80% seen once. The sequencing used unsorted PBMCs, collected 3.4 years after starting antiretroviral therapy. These receptors originate from a young man with HIV.

This sequence joins TRBV30 and TRBJ1-1; D gene uncertain. With 5 bases removed from V and 1 base from J, the gap between germline ends came to 8 bases. CDR1 is GTSNPN and CDR2 is SVGIG in the germline V gene (reference sequence). CDR3 length equals 12 residues. CDR3 in amino acids: CAWSWGNTEAFF. As DNA, the CDR3 is TGTGCCTGGTCCTGGGGGAACACTGAAGCTTTCTTT.

The J gene is TRBJ2-1, the V gene TRBV18; a weak D match, TRBD2 (5 bases). CDR1 is KGHSH and CDR2 is LQKENI in the germline V gene. Trimming removed 8 bases from V and 2 bases from J, with 13 bases in between. The CDR3 sequence is 14 residues long. The CDR3 DNA reads TGTGCCAGCGGAACTAGAGTACCCTACAATGAGCAGTTCTTC. It specifies CASGTRVPYNEQFF.

This rearrangement joins TRBV19 to TRBJ2-3; D possibly matches TRBD1 or TRBD2 (5 bases each). V was trimmed by 11 bases and J by 6 bases, leaving 18 bases between them. CDR3 length equals 13 residues. CDR1 and CDR2 (germline): LNHDA, SQIVND (reference sequence). CDR3 nucleotides: TGTGCCGCCTCCCACCAGGGAGTCGATACGCAGTATTTT. It encodes CAASHQGVDTQYF.

This sequence joins TRBV28 and TRBJ1-3; 8 nucleotides agree with TRBD1. The CDR3 runs to 17 residues. The J segment lost 3 bases and the V segment lost 7 bases, leaving 14 bases of the junction unmatched. The germline V gene encodes CDR1 MDHEN and CDR2 SYDVKM. CDR3 sequence reads: CASTGTGRGGRGNTIYF. The CDR3 region has the DNA TGTGCCAGCACTGGGACAGGCCGTGGGGGCCGTGGAAACACCATATATTTT. Full variable domain (outside the CDR3, taken from reference TRBV28 and TRBJ1-3): DVKVTQSSRYLVKRTGEKVFLECVQDMDHENMFWYRQDPGLGLRLIYFSYDVKMKEKGDIPEGYSVSREKKERFSLILESASTNQTSMYLCASTGTGRGGRGNTIYFGEGSWLTVV.

The rearrangement joins TRBV19 to TRBJ2-4; 9 bases fit TRBD1. Germline V gives CDR1 LNHDA, CDR2 SQIVND (reference sequence). V lost 7 bases, J lost 6 bases, and 16 bases stayed unmatched. The CDR3 totals 17 residues. The CDR3 loop reads CASTKTSGTGLPNIQYF. In DNA, the CDR3 is TGTGCCAGTACCAAAACGAGCGGGACAGGGTTGCCAAACATTCAGTACTTC.

The chain has TRBV11-3 and TRBJ2-7, with D uncertain. This CDR3 comprises 13 residues. Germline V CDR1 and CDR2: SGHNT, YENEEA. Trimming removed 1 base from V and 3 bases from J, with 7 bases in between. This CDR3 reads CASSLGQSYEQYF. The CDR3 bases are TGTGCCAGCAGCTTAGGGCAGAGCTACGAGCAGTACTTC.

The chain couples TRBV27 to TRBJ2-3; D unresolved. There are 14 residues in the CDR3. CDR1 is MNHEY, CDR2 SMNVEV, per germline (reference sequence). Trimming removed 0 bases from V and 6 bases from J, with 10 bases in between. This CDR3 is CASSLSTASDTQYF. CDR3 DNA sequence: TGTGCCAGCAGTTTATCGACCGCTTCGGATACGCAGTATTTT.

The V and J genes are TRBV4-1 and TRBJ1-2; TRBD1 aligns across 7 bases. Germline values: CDR1 MGHRA, CDR2 YSYEKL. The length of the CDR3 is 15 residues. Trimming cost V 1 base and J 2 bases; bases outside gene matches: 4. CDR3: CASSQVGQLNYGYTF. For the CDR3, the DNA is TGCGCCAGCAGCCAAGTGGGACAGCTAAACTATGGCTACACCTTC.

This chain connects TRBV28 to TRBJ1-2; D possibly corresponds to TRBD1 (6 bases). This CDR3 has 15 residues. V was pared by 3 bases and J by 4 bases, with 15 bases between. Germline V gene lookup returns CDR1 MDHEN and CDR2 SYDVKM. Written as DNA, the CDR3 is TGTGCCAGCAGTTTCCCTCAGGGGTTCGGCTATGGCTACACCTTC. Translated: CASSFPQGFGYGYTF.

J is TRBJ2-5 and V is TRBV25-1, with D hard to call. The CDR3 is made up of 15 amino acids. V was clipped by 1 base and J by 5 bases, with 14 bases between them. CDR1 is MGHDK and CDR2 is SYGVNS in the germline V gene. The CDR3 here is CASSESGSSWETQYF. In DNA, the CDR3 is TGTGCCAGCAGTGAATCCGGGTCCTCATGGGAGACCCAGTACTTC. Full variable domain (missing parts from reference TRBV25-1 and TRBJ2-5): EADIYQTPRYLVIGTGKKITLECSQTMGHDKMYWYQQDPGMELHLIHYSYGVNSTEKGDLSSESTVSRIRTEHFPLTLESARPSHTSQYLCASSESGSSWETQYFGPGTRLLVL.

V usage is TRBV4-3 and J usage is TRBJ2-5; 7 bases align to TRBD1. The CDR3 sequence is 16 residues long. J was trimmed by 2 bases and V by 0 bases; bases with no gene match: 6. Germline V lookup: CDR1 LGHNA, CDR2 YSLEER. The CDR3 nucleotides read TGCGCCAGCAGCCAAGACTTAGGGACAGAACAAGAGACCCAGTACTTC. Protein product: CASSQDLGTEQETQYF.

This rearrangement joins TRBV27 to TRBJ2-7; 7 bases align to TRBD2. V gave up 5 bases and J gave up 0 bases; unmatched junction bases: 7. The V gene's germline CDR1 is MNHEY and CDR2 SMNVEV (reference sequence). The CDR3 sequence is 15 residues long. The CDR3 loop reads CASSKIAGHSYEQYF. As DNA, the CDR3 is TGTGCCAGCAGTAAAATAGCGGGCCACTCCTACGAGCAGTACTTC.

The CDR3 loop is CASSPPGVRGTGELFF. CDR3 DNA sequence: TGTGCCAGCAGCCCACCGGGGGTCCGGGGGACCGGGGAGCTGTTTTTT. The rearrangement links TRBV7-2 to TRBJ2-2, with D perhaps matching TRBD2 (6 bases). The V gene lost 5 bases and the J gene lost 5 bases, with 18 bases spanning the gap. The CDR3 consists of 16 residues. CDR1 and CDR2 (germline): SGHTA, FQGNSA.

The chain employs TRBV7-2 and TRBJ1-1; no definite D call. The CDR3 spans 15 residues. V lost 3 bases and J 0 bases, leaving 11 bases between the germline ends. The germline CDR1 and CDR2 sequences are SGHTA and FQGNSA. The CDR3 reads CASSFSAQMNTEAFF. Written as DNA, the CDR3 is TGTGCCAGCAGCTTTTCCGCCCAAATGAACACTGAAGCTTTCTTT. Together with reference TRBV7-2 and TRBJ1-1, the CDR3 gives the full variable domain: GAGVSQSPSNKVTEKGKDVELRCDPISGHTALYWYRQSLGQGLEFLIYFQGNSAPDKSGLPSDRFSAERTGGSVSTLTIQRTQQEDSAVYLCASSFSAQMNTEAFFGQGTRLTVV.

This clone was detected a few times. The chain uses TRBV7-9 and TRBJ1-1; D gene ambiguous. CDR1 is SEHNR, CDR2 FQNEAQ, per germline (reference sequence). The V end lost 5 bases, the J end lost 0 bases, and 7 bases lay between the germline ends. CDR3 size: 13 residues. DNA of the CDR3: TGTGCCAGCAGCCTCCAGGTGAACACTGAAGCTTTCTTT. This translates into CASSLQVNTEAFF. Looking up the rest from reference TRBV7-9 and TRBJ1-1 gives the full variable domain: DTGVSQNPRHKITKRGQNVTFRCDPISEHNRLYWYRQTLGQGPEFLTYFQNEAQLEKSRLLSDRFSAERPKGSFSTLEIQRTEQGDSAMYLCASSLQVNTEAFFGQGTRLTVV.